The 2 T cell receptor beta chains in this list originate from one sample, sequenced in a study of blood T cell repertoires in COVID-19. Profiling relied on immunoSEQ multiplex PCR, and the TCRdb table lists in-frame clones only, not all of them. Here the sample spans about 130,000 clones, roughly 90% being singletons. The material sequenced was PBMCs or T cells enriched from blood (not recorded which). The receptors derive from a woman between 45 and 65 years old who had recovered from COVID-19.

The chain is built from TRBV7-2 and TRBJ2-3, with D possibly TRBD1 on 6 matching bases. CDR1 and CDR2 (germline): SGHTA, FQGNSA. CDR3 size: 15 residues. Between the trimmed V and J ends, which lost 5 bases and 0 bases, there was a span of 12 bases. CDR3: CASSPQGTSTDTQYF. CDR3 sequence (DNA): TGTGCCAGCAGCCCGCAGGGGACCAGCACAGATACGCAGTATTTT. The full variable domain, rest sourced from reference TRBV7-2 and TRBJ2-3, is GAGVSQSPSNKVTEKGKDVELRCDPISGHTALYWYRQSLGQGLEFLIYFQGNSAPDKSGLPSDRFSAERTGGSVSTLTIQRTQQEDSAVYLCASSPQGTSTDTQYFGPGTRLTVL.

The chain employs TRBV9 and TRBJ1-6, with 8 bases matching TRBD1. Looked up from germline, CDR1 is SGDLS and CDR2 is YYNGEE. This CDR3 is built from 15 residues. Trimming removed 4 bases from V and 8 bases from J; junction bases left unmatched: 8. Written as DNA, the CDR3 is TGTGCCAGCAGCCAAGCCCACAGGGGGGATTCACCCCTCCACTTT. Its translation is CASSQAHRGDSPLHF.